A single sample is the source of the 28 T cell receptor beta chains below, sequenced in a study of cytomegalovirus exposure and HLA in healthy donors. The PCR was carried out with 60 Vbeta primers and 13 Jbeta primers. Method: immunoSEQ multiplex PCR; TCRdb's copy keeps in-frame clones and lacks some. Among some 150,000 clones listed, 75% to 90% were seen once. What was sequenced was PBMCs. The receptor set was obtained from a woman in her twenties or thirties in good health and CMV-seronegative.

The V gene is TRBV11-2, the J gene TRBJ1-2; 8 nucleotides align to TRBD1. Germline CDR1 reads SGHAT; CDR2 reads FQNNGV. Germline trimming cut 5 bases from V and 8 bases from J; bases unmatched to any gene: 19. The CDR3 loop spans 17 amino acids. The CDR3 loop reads CASSLTGQGARVGGYTF. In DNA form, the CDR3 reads TGTGCCAGCAGCCTCACCGGGCAGGGGGCGCGGGTTGGCGGCTACACCTTC. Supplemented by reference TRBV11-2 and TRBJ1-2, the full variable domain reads EAGVAQSPRYKIIEKRQSVAFWCNPISGHATLYWYQQILGQGPKLLIQFQNNGVVDDSQLPKDRFSAERLKGVDSTLKIQPAKLEDSAVYLCASSLTGQGARVGGYTFGSGTRLTVV.

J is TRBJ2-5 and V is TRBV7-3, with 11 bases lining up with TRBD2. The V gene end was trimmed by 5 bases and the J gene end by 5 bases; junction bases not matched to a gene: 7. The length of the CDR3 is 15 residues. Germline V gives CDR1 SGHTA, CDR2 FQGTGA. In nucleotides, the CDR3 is TGTGCCAGCAGCCATAGCGGGAGGGCCGTTGAGACCCAGTACTTC. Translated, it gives CASSHSGRAVETQYF.

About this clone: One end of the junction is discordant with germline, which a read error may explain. The CDR3 DNA follows: TGTTCCAGCAGCTTAGTGGGCATTGGGGCTTTCTTT. Translating gives CSSSLVGIGAFF. The chain links TRBV7-9 to TRBJ1-1; D remains unclear. Per the germline V gene, CDR1 is SEHNR and CDR2 is FQNEAQ (reference sequence). The CDR3 has 12 residues.

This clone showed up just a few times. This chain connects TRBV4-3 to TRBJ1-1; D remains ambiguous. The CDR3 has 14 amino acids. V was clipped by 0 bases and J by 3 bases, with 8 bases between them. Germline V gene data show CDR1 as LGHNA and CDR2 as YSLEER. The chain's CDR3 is CASSQERRYTEAFF. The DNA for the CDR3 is TGCGCCAGCAGCCAAGAACGTAGATACACTGAAGCTTTCTTT.

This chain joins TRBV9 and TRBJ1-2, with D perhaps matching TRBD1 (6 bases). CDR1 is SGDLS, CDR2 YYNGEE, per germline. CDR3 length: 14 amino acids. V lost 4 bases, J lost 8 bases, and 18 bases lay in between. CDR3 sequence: CASSPGDGQRGYTF. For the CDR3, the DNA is TGTGCCAGCAGCCCAGGGGACGGTCAAAGGGGCTACACCTTC.

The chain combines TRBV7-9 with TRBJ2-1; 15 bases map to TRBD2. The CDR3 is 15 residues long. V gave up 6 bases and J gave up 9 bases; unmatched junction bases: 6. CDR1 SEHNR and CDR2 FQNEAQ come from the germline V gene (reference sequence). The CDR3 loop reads CASRRGLAGGGEQFF. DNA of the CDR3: TGTGCCAGCAGGAGAGGACTAGCGGGAGGGGGTGAGCAGTTCTTC. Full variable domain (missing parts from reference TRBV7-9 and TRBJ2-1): DTGVSQNPRHKITKRGQNVTFRCDPISEHNRLYWYRQTLGQGPEFLTYFQNEAQLEKSRLLSDRFSAERPKGSFSTLEIQRTEQGDSAMYLCASRRGLAGGGEQFFGPGTRLTVL.

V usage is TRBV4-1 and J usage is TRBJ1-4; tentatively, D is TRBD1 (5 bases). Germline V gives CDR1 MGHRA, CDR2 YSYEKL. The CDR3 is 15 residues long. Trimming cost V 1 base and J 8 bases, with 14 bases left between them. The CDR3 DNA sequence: TGCGCCAGCAGCCAAGGTTCTCAGGGATTCGAAAAACTGTTTTTT. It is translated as CASSQGSQGFEKLFF.

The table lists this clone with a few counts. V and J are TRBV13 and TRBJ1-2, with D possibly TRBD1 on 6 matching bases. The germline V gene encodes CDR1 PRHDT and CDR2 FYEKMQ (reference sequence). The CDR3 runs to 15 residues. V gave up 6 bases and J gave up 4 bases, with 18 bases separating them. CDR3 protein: CASRQTLDRSYGYTF. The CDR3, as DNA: TGTGCCAGCAGACAAACGCTCGACAGGAGCTATGGCTACACCTTC.

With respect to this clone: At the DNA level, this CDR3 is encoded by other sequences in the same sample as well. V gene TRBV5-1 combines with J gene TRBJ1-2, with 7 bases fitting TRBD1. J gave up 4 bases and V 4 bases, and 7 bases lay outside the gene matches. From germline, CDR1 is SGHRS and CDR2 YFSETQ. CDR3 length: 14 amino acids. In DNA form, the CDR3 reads TGCGCCAGCAGCCTGGAGGGACAGCCCTATGGCTACACCTTC. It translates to CASSLEGQPYGYTF.

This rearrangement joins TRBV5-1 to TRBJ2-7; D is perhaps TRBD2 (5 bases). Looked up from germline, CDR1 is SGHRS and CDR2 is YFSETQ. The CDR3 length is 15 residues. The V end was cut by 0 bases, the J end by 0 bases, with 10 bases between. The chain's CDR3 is CASSLEAEGSYEQYF. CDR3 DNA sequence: TGCGCCAGCAGCTTGGAAGCCGAGGGCTCCTACGAGCAGTACTTC.

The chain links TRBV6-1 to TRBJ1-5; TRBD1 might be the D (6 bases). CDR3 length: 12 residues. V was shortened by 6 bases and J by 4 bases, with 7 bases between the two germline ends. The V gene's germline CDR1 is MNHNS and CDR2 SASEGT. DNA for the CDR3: TGTGCCAGCAGGACAGGTAATCAGCCCCAGCATTTT. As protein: CASRTGNQPQHF.

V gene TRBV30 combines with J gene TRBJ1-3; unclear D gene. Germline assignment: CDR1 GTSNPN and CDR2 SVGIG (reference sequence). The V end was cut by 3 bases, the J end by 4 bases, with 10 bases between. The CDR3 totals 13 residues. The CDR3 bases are TGTGCCTGGAGCGGGGATGGGGGAAACACCATATATTTT. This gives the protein CAWSGDGGNTIYF.

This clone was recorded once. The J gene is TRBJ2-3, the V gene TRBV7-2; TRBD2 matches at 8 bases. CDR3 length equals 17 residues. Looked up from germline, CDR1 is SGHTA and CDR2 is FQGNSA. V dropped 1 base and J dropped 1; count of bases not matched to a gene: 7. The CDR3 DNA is TGTGCCAGCAGCTTAGACAGTCTAGCGGGCCGCACAGATACGCAGTATTTT. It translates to CASSLDSLAGRTDTQYF.

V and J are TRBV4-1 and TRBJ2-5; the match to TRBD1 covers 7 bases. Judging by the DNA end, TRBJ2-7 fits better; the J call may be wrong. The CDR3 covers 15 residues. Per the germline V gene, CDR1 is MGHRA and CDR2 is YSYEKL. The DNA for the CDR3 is TGCGCCAGCAGCCAAGCCGGGACAGCCTCCTACGAGCAGTACTTC. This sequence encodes CASSQAGTASYEQYF.

CDR3 region: CASSLGWGTRGLGGTQYF. CDR3 DNA sequence: TGTGCCAGCAGTTTAGGATGGGGGACTAGAGGTTTGGGAGGAACGCAGTATTTT. The chain uses TRBV28 and TRBJ2-3, with 8 positions matching TRBD2. The CDR3 spans 18 residues. The ends lost 2 bases at V and 9 bases at J; junction bases unmatched: 19. The germline CDR1 and CDR2 sequences are MDHEN and SYDVKM.

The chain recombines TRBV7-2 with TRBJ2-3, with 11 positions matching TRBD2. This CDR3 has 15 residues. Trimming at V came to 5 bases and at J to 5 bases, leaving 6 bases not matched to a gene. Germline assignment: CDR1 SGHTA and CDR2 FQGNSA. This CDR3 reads CASSLSGGAVDTQYF. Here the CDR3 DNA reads TGTGCCAGCAGCCTTAGCGGGGGGGCTGTAGATACGCAGTATTTT.

CDR3 protein: CASSFSFQGNGYTF. The CDR3 DNA reads TGTGCCAGCAGTTTCAGTTTTCAGGGAAACGGCTACACCTTC. The chain has TRBV6-6 and TRBJ1-2, with D possibly TRBD1 on 5 matching bases. The CDR3 is 14 amino acids. CDR1 and CDR2 from the germline V gene are MNHNY and SVGAGI (reference sequence). V lost 4 bases and J 8 bases, leaving 17 bases between the germline ends.

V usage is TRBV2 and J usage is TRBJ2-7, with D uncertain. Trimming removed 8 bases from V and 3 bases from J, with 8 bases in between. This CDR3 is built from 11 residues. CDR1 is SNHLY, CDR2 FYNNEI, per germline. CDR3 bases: TGTGCCAGCCGAGAATACTACGAGCAGTACTTC. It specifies CASREYYEQYF.

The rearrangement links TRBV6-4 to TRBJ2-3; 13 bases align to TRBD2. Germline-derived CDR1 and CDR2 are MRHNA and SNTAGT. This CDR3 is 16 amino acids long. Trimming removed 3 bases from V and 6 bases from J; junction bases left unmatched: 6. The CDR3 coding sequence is TGTGCCAGCAGTGATGGGGGGACTAGCGGGGCCGATACGCAGTATTTT. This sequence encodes CASSDGGTSGADTQYF.

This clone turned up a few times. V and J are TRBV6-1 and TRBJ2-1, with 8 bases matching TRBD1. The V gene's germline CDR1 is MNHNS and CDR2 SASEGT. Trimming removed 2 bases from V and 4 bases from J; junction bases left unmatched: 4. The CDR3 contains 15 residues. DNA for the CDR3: TGTGCCAGCAGTGAACAGGGGGCCCTATACAATGAGCAGTTCTTC. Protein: CASSEQGALYNEQFF.

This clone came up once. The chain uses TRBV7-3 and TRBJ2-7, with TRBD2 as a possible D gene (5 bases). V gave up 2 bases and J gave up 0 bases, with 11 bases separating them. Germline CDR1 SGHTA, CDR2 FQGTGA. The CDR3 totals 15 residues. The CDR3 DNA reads TGTGCCAGCAGCTTACTGCAGGCGGGCTCCTACGAGCAGTACTTC. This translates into CASSLLQAGSYEQYF. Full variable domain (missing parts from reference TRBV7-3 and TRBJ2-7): GAGVSQTPSNKVTEKGKYVELRCDPISGHTALYWYRQSLGQGPEFLIYFQGTGAADDSGLPNDRFFAVRPEGSVSTLKIQRTERGDSAVYLCASSLLQAGSYEQYFGPGTRLTVT.

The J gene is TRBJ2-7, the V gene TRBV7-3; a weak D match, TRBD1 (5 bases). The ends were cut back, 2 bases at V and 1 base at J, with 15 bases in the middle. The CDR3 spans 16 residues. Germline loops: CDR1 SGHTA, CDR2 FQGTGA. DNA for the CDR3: TGTGCCAGCAGCTTAGACAGAGCGCAAATTTCCTACGAGCAGTACTTC. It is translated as CASSLDRAQISYEQYF.

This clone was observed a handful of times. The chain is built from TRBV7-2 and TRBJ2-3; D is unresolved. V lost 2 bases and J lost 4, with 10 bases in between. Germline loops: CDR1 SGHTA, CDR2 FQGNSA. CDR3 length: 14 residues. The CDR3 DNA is TGTGCCAGCAGCTTAAACCTTGGGCCAGATACGCAGTATTTT. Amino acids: CASSLNLGPDTQYF.

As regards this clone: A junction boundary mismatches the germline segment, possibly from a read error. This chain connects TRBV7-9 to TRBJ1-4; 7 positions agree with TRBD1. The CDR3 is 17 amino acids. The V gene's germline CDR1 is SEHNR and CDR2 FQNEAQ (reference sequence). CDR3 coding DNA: TGTTCCAGCAGCTTAGCAGGAGGGGGCACAACTAATGAAAAACTGTTTTTT. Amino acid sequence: CSSSLAGGGTTNEKLFF.

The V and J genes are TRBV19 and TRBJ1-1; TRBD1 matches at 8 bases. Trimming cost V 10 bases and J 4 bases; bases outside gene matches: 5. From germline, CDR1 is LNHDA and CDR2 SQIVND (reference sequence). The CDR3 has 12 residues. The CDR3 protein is CATGQGSTEAFF. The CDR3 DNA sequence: TGTGCCACCGGACAGGGCTCCACTGAAGCTTTCTTT.

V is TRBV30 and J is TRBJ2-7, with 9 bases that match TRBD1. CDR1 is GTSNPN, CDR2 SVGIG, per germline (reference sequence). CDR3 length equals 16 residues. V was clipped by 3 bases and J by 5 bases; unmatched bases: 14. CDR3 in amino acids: CAWRPRIRDRVNEQYF. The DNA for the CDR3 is TGTGCCTGGAGACCGAGAATCCGGGACAGGGTCAACGAGCAGTACTTC.

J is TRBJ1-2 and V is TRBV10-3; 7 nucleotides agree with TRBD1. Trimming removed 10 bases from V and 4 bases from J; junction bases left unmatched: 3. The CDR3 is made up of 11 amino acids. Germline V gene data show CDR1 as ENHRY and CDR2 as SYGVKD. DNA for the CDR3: TGTGCCACCACAGGGGTCTATGGCTACACCTTC. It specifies CATTGVYGYTF.

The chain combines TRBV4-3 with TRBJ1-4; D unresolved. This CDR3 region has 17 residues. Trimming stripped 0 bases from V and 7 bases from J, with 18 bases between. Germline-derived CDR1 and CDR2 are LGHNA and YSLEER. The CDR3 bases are TGCGCCAGCAGCCAAGATCGGGGAGGAATGTGGGGTGAAAAACTGTTTTTT. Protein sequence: CASSQDRGGMWGEKLFF.